These 30 T cell receptor beta chains originate from one sample sequenced in a study of shared clonotypes between healthy human individuals (dated by TCRdb to about 2020). Library method: the immunoSEQ multiplex PCR assay. TCRdb carries this immuneACCESS record with in-frame sequences only. Its versions omit some clonotypes, under half of them owing to an unresolved V gene in the studies checked, with the rest unexplained. This sample is represented by nearly 2 million clones; about 95% of them were singletons. Together, the top ten hold more than 0.95% of the sample. CD8 naive samples consisted of CD45RO-negative cells that were positively selected for CCR7, yielding a CD45RA+CCR7+ population without TemRA cells. The sequenced sample consisted of naive CD8+ T cells sorted from blood. The cell subset or site tag for this specimen amounts to: CD45RA+CCR7+. The receptors derive from a man between 18 and 35 years old in good health.

The chain is built from TRBV18 and TRBJ1-5, with D perhaps matching TRBD1 (6 bases). The CDR3 runs to 18 residues. Trimming pared 1 base from V and 6 bases from J, leaving 22 bases between. CDR1 and CDR2 (germline): KGHSH, LQKENI. CDR3 DNA: TGTGCCAGCTCACCACTGCCCGGGGGCGCAGAGGGTTTTCAGCCCCAGCATTTT. Protein sequence: CASSPLPGGAEGFQPQHF. Full variable domain (rest looked up from reference TRBV18 and TRBJ1-5): NAGVMQNPRHLVRRRGQEARLRCSPMKGHSHVYWYRQLPEEGLKFMVYLQKENIIDESGMPKERFSAEFPKEGPSILRIQQVVRGDSAAYFCASSPLPGGAEGFQPQHFGDGTRLSIL.

A note on this clone: The sample holds other DNA sequences that translate to the same CDR3. This chain joins TRBV27 and TRBJ2-7, with TRBD2 as a possible D gene (7 bases). CDR3 length: 13 amino acids. V lost 9 bases and J 1 base, leaving 13 bases between the germline ends. CDR1 and CDR2 from the germline V gene are MNHEY and SMNVEV (reference sequence). The CDR3 reads CASRGGGSYEQYF. The CDR3, as DNA: TGTGCCAGTCGAGGGGGGGGATCCTACGAGCAGTACTTC.

The rearrangement links TRBV27 to TRBJ1-2; 8 bases fit TRBD1. The CDR3 totals 14 residues. V gave up 5 bases and J gave up 4 bases; unmatched junction bases: 6. Germline V gene lookup returns CDR1 MNHEY and CDR2 SMNVEV (reference sequence). CDR3 loop: CASSTTGGSYGYTF. The CDR3 nucleotides are TGTGCCAGCAGTACAACAGGGGGAAGCTATGGCTACACCTTC.

As regards this clone: A much larger clonotype is one base distant, so this may be a read error. The sample contains more than one DNA sequence encoding this CDR3. The J gene is TRBJ2-7, the V gene TRBV5-1, with TRBD1 identical over 10 bases. This CDR3 comprises 13 residues. J was trimmed by 4 bases and V by 4 bases; bases with no gene match: 2. CDR1 is SGHRS, CDR2 YFSETQ, per germline. The CDR3 DNA sequence: TGCGCCAGCAGCATGGGACAGGGGTACGAGCAGTACTTC. Its translation: CASSMGQGYEQYF.

The rearrangement links TRBV18 to TRBJ2-7; a possible D gene is TRBD1 (6 bases). The CDR3 spans 16 residues. Trimming took 2 bases from V and 0 from J, leaving 14 bases between them. Germline V CDR1 and CDR2: KGHSH, LQKENI. The CDR3 region has the DNA TGTGCCAGCTCACCAAATCCAGGGGCCAGCTCCTACGAGCAGTACTTC. Translated: CASSPNPGASSYEQYF.

The chain couples TRBV19 to TRBJ2-3, with D perhaps matching TRBD2 (7 bases). Deletions cut 5 bases from V and 0 bases from J, with 12 bases between. This CDR3 is built from 15 residues. The germline V gene encodes CDR1 LNHDA and CDR2 SQIVND (reference sequence). The CDR3 nucleotides read TGTGCCAGTAGTTTGGCGGGGGCCAGCACAGATACGCAGTATTTT. This gives the protein CASSLAGASTDTQYF.

For this clone: This specimen includes other DNA sequences encoding the same CDR3. The V call is TRBV7-9, the J call TRBJ1-1, with D possibly matching TRBD1 (5 bases). V lost 1 base to trimming and J lost 0 bases, with 9 bases between them. The CDR3 totals 15 residues. Germline CDR1 reads SEHNR; CDR2 reads FQNEAQ (reference sequence). As DNA, the CDR3 is TGTGCCAGCAGCTTAGGCCAGGGCATGAACACTGAAGCTTTCTTT. This gives the protein CASSLGQGMNTEAFF.

This clone was picked up one time. The V and J genes are TRBV6-5 and TRBJ2-2; the match to TRBD2 covers 12 bases. V was clipped by 4 bases and J by 6 bases; unmatched bases: 3. CDR1 is MNHEY, CDR2 SVGAGI, per germline. This CDR3 comprises 15 residues. In nucleotides, the CDR3 is TGTGCCAGCAGTTTCCTAGCGGGAGGGGCCGGGGAGCTGTTTTTT. This codes for CASSFLAGGAGELFF.

The chain links TRBV27 to TRBJ1-2; D call uncertain. The CDR3 has 13 residues. Germline values: CDR1 MNHEY, CDR2 SMNVEV (reference sequence). V lost 5 bases and J lost 8, with 15 bases in between. DNA for the CDR3: TGTGCCAGCAGTCGCGAAGCTTCTGTCGGCTACACCTTC. Protein product: CASSREASVGYTF.

This clone came up once. V usage is TRBV10-3 and J usage is TRBJ2-7; perhaps TRBD1 as D (5 bases). Germline V gene sequence: CDR1 ENHRY, CDR2 SYGVKD. The germline V and J ends were trimmed by 0 bases and 5 bases, with 26 bases remaining between them. The CDR3 covers 19 residues. CDR3 coding DNA: TGTGCCATCAGTGAGTCACACGTGCAGGGCGTGATGGCTAACGACGAGCAGTACTTC. Encoded protein: CAISESHVQGVMANDEQYF.

In its sample, this clone was seen once. V and J are TRBV27 and TRBJ2-2; perhaps TRBD2 as D (6 bases). From germline, CDR1 is MNHEY and CDR2 SMNVEV (reference sequence). Trimming took 3 bases from V and 5 from J, leaving 16 bases between them. This CDR3 is 16 amino acids long. Here the CDR3 DNA reads TGTGCCAGCAGTTTGGTCGGAGGGGCGGGAACCGGGGAGCTGTTTTTT. Translation: CASSLVGGAGTGELFF.

Written as DNA, the CDR3 is TGTGCCAGCAGCCGTACCGACAGGGACGTATCCACAGATACGCAGTATTTT. Protein sequence: CASSRTDRDVSTDTQYF. The gene calls are TRBV5-5 and TRBJ2-3; 7 nucleotides agree with TRBD1. Trimming took 4 bases from V and 2 from J; bases not matched to a gene: 13. This CDR3 region has 17 residues. Germline V gives CDR1 SGHKS, CDR2 YYEKEE (reference sequence).

The V call is TRBV5-1, the J call TRBJ2-5; unclear D gene. This CDR3 contains 14 residues. CDR1 and CDR2 (germline): SGHRS, YFSETQ. V was trimmed by 4 bases and J by 0 bases, leaving 10 bases between them. The CDR3 loop reads CASSPLGNQETQYF. As DNA, the CDR3 is TGCGCCAGCAGCCCCCTTGGCAACCAAGAGACCCAGTACTTC.

The rearrangement links TRBV27 to TRBJ1-1; D is unresolved. There are 12 residues in the CDR3. Trimming removed 3 bases from V and 7 bases from J, with 9 bases in between. Germline values: CDR1 MNHEY, CDR2 SMNVEV (reference sequence). The CDR3 DNA reads TGTGCCAGCAGTTTCCCCCGGGGTGAAGCTTTCTTT. Protein sequence: CASSFPRGEAFF.

This chain joins TRBV4-1 and TRBJ2-7; no definite D call. V lost 3 bases, J lost 2 bases, and 8 bases lay in between. This CDR3 spans 13 amino acids. The germline V gene encodes CDR1 MGHRA and CDR2 YSYEKL. CDR3 region: CASSHTETYEQYF. The CDR3, as DNA: TGCGCCAGCAGCCATACAGAGACCTACGAGCAGTACTTC.

The gene calls are TRBV13 and TRBJ2-7; 7 bases are shared with TRBD1. Germline V lookup: CDR1 PRHDT, CDR2 FYEKMQ (reference sequence). CDR3 length: 14 amino acids. J was trimmed by 5 bases and V by 5 bases; bases with no gene match: 9. CDR3 coding DNA: TGTGCCAGCAGCCAGGGGGTTGGTGAAAACGAGCAGTACTTC. It yields the protein CASSQGVGENEQYF. The full variable domain, completed using reference TRBV13 and TRBJ2-7, is AAGVIQSPRHLIKEKRETATLKCYPIPRHDTVYWYQQGPGQDPQFLISFYEKMQSDKGSIPDRFSAQQFSDYHSELNMSSLELGDSALYFCASSQGVGENEQYFGPGTRLTVT.

The rearrangement joins TRBV10-1 to TRBJ2-7, with D perhaps assigned TRBD1 or TRBD2 (5 bases each). Germline V lookup: CDR1 WNHNN, CDR2 SYGVQD (reference sequence). V was clipped by 2 bases and J by 6 bases, with 8 bases between them. This CDR3 has 12 amino acids. CDR3 in amino acids: CASSEGGFEQYF. Here the CDR3 DNA reads TGCGCCAGCAGTGAGGGGGGATTCGAGCAGTACTTC.

This chain links TRBV25-1 with TRBJ1-2; 9 bases line up with TRBD1. CDR3 size: 11 residues. The germline V gene has CDR1 MGHDK and CDR2 SYGVNS. The ends lost 9 bases at V and 7 bases at J; junction bases unmatched: 3. CDR3 in amino acids: CASTGGRGYTF. The CDR3, as DNA: TGTGCCAGTACAGGGGGCCGTGGCTACACCTTC.

The chain combines TRBV5-8 with TRBJ2-5; D is unclear. V lost 7 bases and J lost 0, with 7 bases in between. Germline assignment: CDR1 SGHTS and CDR2 YDEGEE. This CDR3 comprises 12 residues. DNA of the CDR3: TGTGCCAGCTTTCGGCACCAAGAGACCCAGTACTTC. Its protein product is CASFRHQETQYF. The full variable domain, with the rest looked up from reference TRBV5-8 and TRBJ2-5, is EAGVTQSPTHLIKTRGQQATLRCSPISGHTSVYWYQQALGLGLQFLLWYDEGEERNRGNFPPRFSGRQFPNYSSELNVNALELEDSALYLCASFRHQETQYFGPGTRLLVL.

V is TRBV5-4 and J is TRBJ1-2, with D unresolved. Trimming cost V 0 bases and J 6 bases, with 6 bases left between them. CDR3 length equals 12 residues. CDR1 is SGHNT and CDR2 is YYREEE in the germline V gene (reference sequence). This CDR3 is CASSLVSDGYTF. For the CDR3, the DNA is TGTGCCAGCAGCTTGGTCTCAGATGGCTACACCTTC.

This chain links TRBV4-1 with TRBJ1-1; D not certain. This CDR3 comprises 16 residues. Trimming took off 0 bases at V and 1 base at J, with 12 bases between the two ends. Germline CDR1 MGHRA, CDR2 YSYEKL. The CDR3 coding sequence is TGCGCCAGCAGCCAAGATGTTCCAGCCTCGAACACTGAAGCTTTCTTT. This codes for CASSQDVPASNTEAFF.

V usage is TRBV6-1 and J usage is TRBJ1-2, with D tentatively TRBD1 (6 bases). V was trimmed by 11 bases and J by 7 bases, leaving 20 bases between them. CDR3 size: 13 residues. The V gene's germline CDR1 is MNHNS and CDR2 SASEGT. CDR3 nucleotides: TGTGCCTGCGCCCGGGACAACACGATTGGCTACACCTTC. Residues: CACARDNTIGYTF.

The chain combines TRBV5-4 with TRBJ2-1, with 9 bases matching TRBD1. CDR3 length equals 14 residues. J was trimmed by 6 bases and V by 4 bases; bases with no gene match: 5. Germline V gives CDR1 SGHNT, CDR2 YYREEE (reference sequence). This CDR3 reads CASSAGTGINEQFF. CDR3 sequence (DNA): TGTGCCAGCAGCGCTGGGACAGGGATCAATGAGCAGTTCTTC.

V is TRBV6-5 and J is TRBJ2-1; a possible D gene is TRBD2 (5 bases). The V and J ends lost 1 base and 0 bases respectively, with 7 bases between them. The germline gives CDR1 MNHEY, CDR2 SVGAGI. The CDR3 sequence is 15 residues long. The CDR3 sequence: CASSYYGSSYNEQFF. The CDR3 region has the DNA TGTGCCAGCAGTTACTATGGGAGCTCCTACAATGAGCAGTTCTTC.

As concerns this clone: The sample has other DNA sequences that encode this CDR3 too. This chain uses TRBV7-3 with TRBJ2-1, with 9 bases aligning to TRBD2. The trim removed 5 bases at V and 0 bases at J, leaving 2 bases unmatched. The germline V gene has CDR1 SGHTA and CDR2 FQGTGA. The CDR3 has 15 residues. DNA for the CDR3: TGTGCCAGCAGCCCTAGCGGGGCCTCCTACAATGAGCAGTTCTTC. It encodes CASSPSGASYNEQFF.

The J gene is TRBJ2-5, the V gene TRBV4-3; a weak D match, TRBD1 (5 bases). This CDR3 has 15 residues. Germline assignment: CDR1 LGHNA and CDR2 YSLEER. The V end was cut by 0 bases, the J end by 1 base, with 9 bases between. The CDR3 DNA sequence: TGCGCCAGCAGCCAAGAAAGGGGTGCCCAAGAGACCCAGTACTTC. This encodes CASSQERGAQETQYF.

The chain joins TRBV4-1 to TRBJ1-2; unclear D gene. Germline CDR1 and CDR2: MGHRA and YSYEKL. Trimming took 0 bases from V and 7 from J, leaving 15 bases between them. The CDR3 contains 15 residues. The CDR3 spells CASSQDSGGGSGYTF. The CDR3 bases are TGCGCCAGCAGCCAAGATTCGGGAGGAGGGTCTGGCTACACCTTC.

The DNA for the CDR3 is TGTGCCAGCAGCTTAAGGGCAGGGGATGGCTACACCTTC. This translates into CASSLRAGDGYTF. V is TRBV7-9 and J is TRBJ1-2; D possibly corresponds to TRBD1 (6 bases). Germline V gene sequence: CDR1 SEHNR, CDR2 FQNEAQ (reference sequence). CDR3 length: 13 amino acids. V was pared by 2 bases and J by 6 bases, with 10 bases between.

Concerning this clone: Other DNA sequences in the sample encode the same CDR3. The chain has TRBV27 and TRBJ2-7; the D is unclear. Between the trimmed V and J ends, which lost 2 bases and 3 bases, there was a span of 5 bases. Germline V gives CDR1 MNHEY, CDR2 SMNVEV (reference sequence). The CDR3 contains 12 residues. CDR3 protein: CASSLNGYEQYF. The DNA for the CDR3 is TGTGCCAGCAGTTTAAATGGCTACGAGCAGTACTTC.

This clone was recorded only once. The chain is built from TRBV19 and TRBJ1-2; 7 bases line up with TRBD1. Germline CDR1 reads LNHDA; CDR2 reads SQIVND (reference sequence). The V segment lost 0 bases and the J segment 5 bases; nucleotides outside the gene matches: 6. The CDR3 contains 15 residues. In DNA form, the CDR3 reads TGTGCCAGTAGTATAGATACAGGGGTTGGATATGGCTACACCTTC. The encoded protein is CASSIDTGVGYGYTF.